Listed below are T cell receptor beta chains from one sample, sequenced in a study of blood T cells in healthy people across ages. MiXCR, applied by TCRdb to the 5' RACE reads, yields one record per CDR3 protein. The sample gives approximately 790,000 distinct CDR3 sequences, around 68% of which show up once; 25% to 35% is in the top ten. The sample comprised blood. The source is a man aged 30-40 years in good health. CDR3s leave out the opening cysteine and the closing phenylalanine or tryptophan.

V gene	J gene	CDR3 protein
TRBV10-3	TRBJ1-2	AISEVRGDGYT
TRBV28	TRBJ2-5	ASRWRPRQGVLAGGPGETQY
TRBV2	TRBJ1-1	ASSGTGGPTIVEAF
TRBV9	TRBJ2-3	ASSSRTGIGTDTQY
TRBV27	TRBJ2-7	ASSQGQGRDYEQY
TRBV20-1	TRBJ1-5	SASETGRGQPQH
TRBV18	TRBJ1-5	ASSPSDRGNQPQH
TRBV6-5	TRBJ2-3	ASSPETADTQY
TRBV4-3	TRBJ2-2	ASSQAGTINTGELF
TRBV7-2	TRBJ2-5	ATALQGGRETQY
TRBV6-2/TRBV6-3	TRBJ2-5	ASSYSQGLQETQY
TRBV20-1	TRBJ2-7	SAREAGGSTHEQY
TRBV6-5	-	ASSPYEGGTYEQY
TRBV5-1	TRBJ2-3	ASGPPTSEGDTQY